These 24 T cell receptor beta chains were all obtained from the same sample, sequenced in a study of cytomegalovirus exposure and HLA in healthy donors. Researchers ran the PCR with 60 Vbeta and 13 Jbeta primers. Some clones are missing from TCRdb's copy, which holds only in-frame ones; the method was immunoSEQ multiplex PCR. The sample records about 200,000 clones, 79% being singletons. The sample consisted of PBMCs. These TCRs come from a girl aged 10-17 years in good health and CMV-seropositive.

A few counts support this clone. This rearrangement joins TRBV6-1 to TRBJ1-2; D perhaps matches TRBD1 (5 bases). Germline CDR1 and CDR2: MNHNS and SASEGT. V lost 3 bases and J lost 5, with 10 bases in between. The CDR3 spans 13 residues. The CDR3: CASSEDKPYGYTF. CDR3 coding DNA: TGTGCCAGCAGTGAGGACAAGCCTTATGGCTACACCTTC.

The rearrangement joins TRBV13 to TRBJ2-7; 12 positions agree with TRBD1. The V gene end was trimmed by 5 bases and the J gene end by 1 base; junction bases not matched to a gene: 6. There are 16 residues in the CDR3. Germline V gene sequence: CDR1 PRHDT, CDR2 FYEKMQ (reference sequence). CDR3 sequence reads: CASSGTGGRKSYEQYF. CDR3 nucleotide sequence: TGTGCCAGCAGCGGGACAGGGGGCCGGAAATCCTACGAGCAGTACTTC.

This chain joins TRBV11-2 and TRBJ1-5; no reliable D call. Trimming pared 1 base from V and 0 bases from J, leaving 4 bases between. The CDR3 sequence is 14 residues long. Germline loops: CDR1 SGHAT, CDR2 FQNNGV. CDR3 residues: CASSLAVSNQPQHF. The CDR3 DNA is TGTGCCAGCAGCTTAGCAGTTAGCAATCAGCCCCAGCATTTT.

V usage is TRBV29-1 and J usage is TRBJ2-2; 9 bases are shared with TRBD1. Losses at the gene ends were 4 bases for V and 4 bases for J; bases not matched to a gene: 7. The V gene's germline CDR1 is SQVTM and CDR2 ANQGSEA. The CDR3 extends over 15 amino acids. The CDR3: CSVATGTGSTGELFF. In DNA, the CDR3 is TGCAGCGTTGCCACCGGGACAGGGAGCACCGGGGAGCTGTTTTTT.

This clone has a handful of counts. The chain recombines TRBV6-5 with TRBJ1-2, with 10 bases identical to TRBD1. From germline, CDR1 is MNHEY and CDR2 SVGAGI. V shed 4 bases, J shed 3 bases, and the junction held 2 bases outside the gene matches. The CDR3 loop spans 14 amino acids. The CDR3: CASSSTGGYYGYTF. The CDR3 DNA is TGTGCCAGCAGTTCGACAGGGGGCTACTATGGCTACACCTTC.

The CDR3 sequence is CASSSGFPLTGELFF. For the CDR3, the DNA is TGTGCCAGCAGTTCAGGGTTTCCCCTCACCGGGGAGCTGTTTTTT. The chain links TRBV27 to TRBJ2-2, with D tentatively TRBD1 (5 bases). The CDR3 length is 15 residues. Germline V gives CDR1 MNHEY, CDR2 SMNVEV (reference sequence). Between the trimmed V and J ends, which lost 4 bases and 4 bases, there was a span of 13 bases.

The chain links TRBV30 to TRBJ1-1, with 9 bases aligning to TRBD1. Germline-derived CDR1 and CDR2 are GTSNPN and SVGIG (reference sequence). V lost 3 bases and J lost 1; bases outside the gene matches: 6. The CDR3 has 15 residues. CDR3 coding DNA: TGTGCCTGGAGAACAGGGGGCGTATCGAACACTGAAGCTTTCTTT. Translation gives CAWRTGGVSNTEAFF.

The genes are TRBV25-1 and TRBJ1-3; D gene uncertain. This CDR3 contains 15 residues. CDR1 and CDR2 from the germline V gene are MGHDK and SYGVNS. V was trimmed by 7 bases and J by 1 base, leaving 14 bases between them. Here the CDR3 DNA reads TGTGCCAGCAACTATCCCCTCCGTTCTGGAAACACCATATATTTT. It specifies CASNYPLRSGNTIYF.

The chain joins TRBV30 to TRBJ2-2; D is uncertain. CDR1 GTSNPN and CDR2 SVGIG come from the germline V gene (reference sequence). This CDR3 is 11 amino acids long. Deletions cut 2 bases from V and 7 bases from J, with 5 bases between. The CDR3 DNA is TGTGCCTGGAGTACTAACGGGGAGCTGTTTTTT. It codes for CAWSTNGELFF.

This clone came up a few times. V and J are TRBV11-2 and TRBJ2-5; D unresolved. Germline CDR1 is SGHAT and CDR2 is FQNNGV. V was pared by 1 base and J by 9 bases, with 6 bases between. The CDR3 is 11 amino acids. DNA of the CDR3: TGTGCCAGCAGCTTAGTCTCCTCCCAGTACTTC. It codes for CASSLVSSQYF.

This sequence joins TRBV4-3 and TRBJ2-4; 8 positions agree with TRBD1. This CDR3 region has 13 residues. Trimming at V came to 0 bases and at J to 11 bases, leaving 3 bases not matched to a gene. From germline, CDR1 is LGHNA and CDR2 YSLEER. This CDR3 is CASSQDHRGFQYF. Written as DNA, the CDR3 is TGCGCCAGCAGCCAAGATCACAGGGGGTTTCAGTACTTC.

The rearrangement links TRBV18 to TRBJ2-5; TRBD2 might be the D (5 bases). Germline V gene lookup returns CDR1 KGHSH and CDR2 LQKENI. Trimming took 1 base from V and 7 from J, leaving 22 bases between them. This CDR3 region has 17 residues. The CDR3 spells CASSPQREIASSGTQYF. CDR3 DNA: TGTGCCAGCTCACCACAACGGGAAATAGCGAGTTCTGGGACCCAGTACTTC.

The chain links TRBV4-2 to TRBJ2-2, with a tentative D call TRBD2 (5 bases). V shed 4 bases and J shed 3 bases, with 9 bases lying between them. CDR1 is LGHNA and CDR2 is YNFKEQ in the germline V gene. The CDR3 length is 14 residues. Written as DNA, the CDR3 is TGTGCCAGCAGCCGCGACGGGGACACCGGGGAGCTGTTTTTT. It encodes CASSRDGDTGELFF.

A few counts support this clone. The rearrangement joins TRBV11-2 to TRBJ1-4; D may be TRBD1 (5 bases). Germline CDR1 SGHAT, CDR2 FQNNGV. The CDR3 totals 15 residues. V was trimmed by 2 bases and J by 4 bases, leaving 11 bases between them. The CDR3 region is CASSLLGGDNEKLFF. CDR3 sequence (DNA): TGTGCCAGCAGCTTACTGGGAGGGGATAATGAAAAACTGTTTTTT. Looking up the rest from reference TRBV11-2 and TRBJ1-4 gives the full variable domain: EAGVAQSPRYKIIEKRQSVAFWCNPISGHATLYWYQQILGQGPKLLIQFQNNGVVDDSQLPKDRFSAERLKGVDSTLKIQPAKLEDSAVYLCASSLLGGDNEKLFFGSGTQLSVL.

The rearrangement uses TRBV27 and TRBJ1-2, with a weak D call TRBD1 (5 bases). The CDR3 runs to 16 residues. Per the germline V gene, CDR1 is MNHEY and CDR2 is SMNVEV (reference sequence). V gave up 3 bases and J gave up 2 bases, with 16 bases separating them. CDR3 sequence: CASSFNAQEGNYGYTF. In nucleotides, the CDR3 is TGTGCCAGCAGTTTCAACGCCCAGGAGGGGAACTATGGCTACACCTTC.

The DNA for the CDR3 is TGTGCCAGCTGGGGGGGCGGCGAGCAGTACTTC. This gives the protein CASWGGGEQYF. The rearrangement links TRBV5-6 to TRBJ2-7; weak D call: TRBD2 (7 bases). Germline V gene sequence: CDR1 SGHDT, CDR2 YYEEEE. V was pared by 7 bases and J by 6 bases, with 11 bases between. The CDR3 loop spans 11 amino acids.

The chain links TRBV5-8 to TRBJ2-7, with 7 nucleotides matching TRBD1. The V segment lost 4 bases and the J segment 3 bases; nucleotides outside the gene matches: 13. Germline V gives CDR1 SGHTS, CDR2 YDEGEE. CDR3 length: 16 amino acids. CDR3 region: CASSPMPDRMNYEQYF. CDR3 DNA: TGTGCCAGCAGCCCGATGCCGGACAGGATGAACTACGAGCAGTACTTC.

V is TRBV5-5 and J is TRBJ2-5, with D possibly being TRBD2 (7 bases). Deletions cut 0 bases from V and 5 bases from J, with 20 bases between. Per the germline V gene, CDR1 is SGHKS and CDR2 is YYEKEE (reference sequence). This CDR3 spans 17 amino acids. In nucleotides, the CDR3 is TGTGCCAGCAGCTTGGCGTGGGGGGGCCTTGGAGATGAGACCCAGTACTTC. It yields the protein CASSLAWGGLGDETQYF.

This rearrangement joins TRBV18 to TRBJ2-7; 7 bases match TRBD1. The V gene's germline CDR1 is KGHSH and CDR2 LQKENI. The CDR3 runs 15 residues. With 6 bases clipped from V and 1 base from J, the junction kept 9 bases outside the gene matches. The CDR3 loop is CASSGGQAASYEQYF. The CDR3 DNA follows: TGTGCCAGCTCCGGTGGACAGGCGGCTTCCTACGAGCAGTACTTC.

V is TRBV27 and J is TRBJ1-6; D perhaps matches TRBD1 (5 bases). CDR1 is MNHEY and CDR2 is SMNVEV in the germline V gene (reference sequence). This CDR3 is 15 amino acids long. The V end lost 3 bases, the J end lost 9 bases, and 15 bases lay between the germline ends. CDR3 nucleotide sequence: TGTGCCAGCAGTTTCTTGACAGCACGCGGTTCACCCCTCCACTTT. Its protein is CASSFLTARGSPLHF.

The rearrangement links TRBV18 to TRBJ2-7; TRBD2 might be the D (6 bases). Germline CDR1 KGHSH, CDR2 LQKENI. The V end was cut by 6 bases, the J end by 7 bases, with 16 bases between. This CDR3 is built from 13 residues. The CDR3 region has the DNA TGTGCCAGCTCTGAATCCGGGGCGGGAGAGCAGTACTTC. Amino acids: CASSESGAGEQYF.

This clone was seen just once. The chain links TRBV6-1 to TRBJ2-2; TRBD2 aligns across 7 bases. This CDR3 is built from 13 residues. V shed 9 bases, J shed 4 bases, and the junction held 5 bases outside the gene matches. Germline CDR1 MNHNS, CDR2 SASEGT. The CDR3: CASWGGFTGELFF. The CDR3 DNA reads as TGTGCCAGTTGGGGGGGTTTCACCGGGGAGCTGTTTTTT.

This chain links TRBV15 with TRBJ1-1, with D possibly being TRBD1 (5 bases). This CDR3 is built from 16 residues. Between the trimmed V and J ends, which lost 0 bases and 1 base, there was a span of 12 bases. Germline CDR1 reads LNHNV; CDR2 reads YYDKDF (reference sequence). Here the CDR3 DNA reads TGTGCCACCAGCAGAGATGATTTGACAGCGAACACTGAAGCTTTCTTT. This codes for CATSRDDLTANTEAFF.

V and J are TRBV6-5 and TRBJ2-1; weak D call: TRBD1 (6 bases). The CDR3 sequence is 12 residues long. Germline CDR1 and CDR2: MNHEY and SVGAGI. V lost 5 bases, J lost 9 bases, and 11 bases lay in between. The CDR3 nucleotides read TGTGCCAGCAGTCAACAGGGCAGTGAGCAGTTCTTC. Translation gives CASSQQGSEQFF.